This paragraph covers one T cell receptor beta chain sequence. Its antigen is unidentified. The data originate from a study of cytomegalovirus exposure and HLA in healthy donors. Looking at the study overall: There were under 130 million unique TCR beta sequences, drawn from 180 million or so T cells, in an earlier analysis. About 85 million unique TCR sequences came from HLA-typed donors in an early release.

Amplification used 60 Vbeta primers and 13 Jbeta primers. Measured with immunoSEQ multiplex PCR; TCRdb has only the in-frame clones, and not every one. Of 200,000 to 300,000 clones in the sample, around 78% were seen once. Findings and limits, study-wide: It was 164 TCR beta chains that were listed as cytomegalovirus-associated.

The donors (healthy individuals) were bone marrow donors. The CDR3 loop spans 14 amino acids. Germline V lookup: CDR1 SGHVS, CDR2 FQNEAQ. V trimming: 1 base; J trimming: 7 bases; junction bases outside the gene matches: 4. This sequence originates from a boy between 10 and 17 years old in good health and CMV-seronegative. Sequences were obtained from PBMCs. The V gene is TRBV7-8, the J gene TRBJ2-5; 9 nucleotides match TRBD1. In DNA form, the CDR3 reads TGTGCCAGCAGCTTAGACAGGGGGCGCAGGACCCAGTACTTC. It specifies CASSLDRGRRTQYF.